What follows are 20 T cell receptor beta chains derived from one specimen sequenced in a study of blood T cell repertoires in COVID-19. The method was immunoSEQ multiplex PCR; TCRdb's version includes in-frame clones alone and lacks a portion of them. The sample has over 250,000 clones; 90% are singletons. The sequencing sample was made of peripheral blood. The receptor set was obtained from a woman aged 45-59 years with COVID-19, enrolled during active disease.

The chain uses TRBV5-6 and TRBJ2-7; TRBD2 might be the D (6 bases). The CDR3 runs to 13 residues. Germline CDR1 reads SGHDT; CDR2 reads YYEEEE. Trimming removed 0 bases at V and 6 bases at J, with 10 bases between. The DNA for the CDR3 is TGTGCCAGCAGCTTGGCCGGGACTGCCGAGCAGTACTTC. This sequence encodes CASSLAGTAEQYF.

The chain combines TRBV2 with TRBJ1-6, with a possible D match to TRBD1 (5 bases). Germline lookup yields CDR1 SNHLY and CDR2 FYNNEI. The CDR3 is 13 residues long. Trimming pared 10 bases from V and 10 bases from J, leaving 17 bases between. The CDR3: CAIKQEQYSPLHF. The CDR3 bases are TGTGCCATCAAACAGGAACAATACTCACCCCTCCACTTT.

V usage is TRBV5-1 and J usage is TRBJ2-7, with a weak D call TRBD2 (6 bases). Looked up from germline, CDR1 is SGHRS and CDR2 is YFSETQ. This CDR3 is built from 13 residues. Trimming stripped 3 bases from V and 3 bases from J, with 10 bases between. CDR3 sequence: CASSSGTYYEQYF. CDR3 in DNA: TGCGCCAGCAGCTCCGGGACTTACTACGAGCAGTACTTC.

Only one count was recorded for this clone. J is TRBJ2-6 and V is TRBV10-3; 12 positions match TRBD1. The CDR3 covers 17 residues. Germline CDR1 ENHRY, CDR2 SYGVKD. The trim removed 6 bases at V and 1 base at J, leaving 4 bases unmatched. The CDR3 DNA reads as TGTGCCATCAGGGGACAGGGGGCAATGTCTGGGGCCAACGTCCTGACTTTC. It is translated as CAIRGQGAMSGANVLTF.

The genes are TRBV7-2 and TRBJ2-7; 9 bases fit TRBD1. With V trimmed by 4 bases and J by 6 bases, 4 bases remained unmatched. The CDR3 consists of 13 residues. The germline CDR1 and CDR2 sequences are SGHTA and FQGNSA. In DNA form, the CDR3 reads TGTGCCAGCAGCTCAGGGACAGGGCTCGAGCAGTACTTC. It yields the protein CASSSGTGLEQYF.

The chain links TRBV30 to TRBJ1-2; possible D gene TRBD1, 5 bases. This CDR3 contains 12 residues. V lost 0 bases and J 5 bases, leaving 7 bases between the germline ends. Germline V gene data show CDR1 as GTSNPN and CDR2 as SVGIG (reference sequence). The CDR3 is CAWSVGVYGYTF. CDR3 bases: TGTGCCTGGAGTGTAGGGGTTTATGGCTACACCTTC.

The CDR3 region has the DNA TGTGCCACCAGTGATAACCTAGCGGGAGGGTACAATGAGCAGTTCTTC. Translated: CATSDNLAGGYNEQFF. The chain combines TRBV24-1 with TRBJ2-1, with 12 bases lining up with TRBD2. Germline CDR1 is KGHDR and CDR2 is SFDVKD. With V trimmed by 3 bases and J by 4 bases, 3 bases remained unmatched. The CDR3 is 16 amino acids.

The chain recombines TRBV4-1 with TRBJ2-7; D is possibly TRBD2 (5 bases). The CDR3 has 14 amino acids. From germline, CDR1 is MGHRA and CDR2 YSYEKL. The V gene lost 4 bases and the J gene lost 3 bases, with 13 bases spanning the gap. In DNA, the CDR3 is TGCGCCAGCAGCCCCCTAGAGGGCGGCTACGAGCAGTACTTC. Protein sequence: CASSPLEGGYEQYF.

The genes are TRBV18 and TRBJ1-2; D may be TRBD1 (5 bases). The CDR3 sequence is 14 residues long. V lost 5 bases and J 5 bases, leaving 15 bases between the germline ends. Germline assignment: CDR1 KGHSH and CDR2 LQKENI. The CDR3 loop is CASSSNRQSYGYTF. CDR3 sequence (DNA): TGTGCCAGCTCATCGAACAGGCAGAGTTATGGCTACACCTTC.

The J gene is TRBJ1-3, the V gene TRBV5-1; the D gene is possibly TRBD1 (5 bases). CDR1 and CDR2 from the germline V gene are SGHRS and YFSETQ. V was trimmed by 0 bases and J by 3 bases, leaving 13 bases between them. The CDR3 extends over 16 amino acids. CDR3 region: CASSLADTGGGNTIYF. In DNA form, the CDR3 reads TGCGCCAGCAGCTTGGCCGATACAGGCGGTGGAAACACCATATATTTT.

This chain links TRBV6-6 with TRBJ2-7, with TRBD1 matching 8 bases. Germline trimming cut 7 bases from V and 6 bases from J; bases unmatched to any gene: 14. Germline V gene data show CDR1 as MNHNY and CDR2 as SVGAGI (reference sequence). CDR3 length: 15 amino acids. The CDR3 spells CASTGPDRGTREQYF. CDR3 bases: TGTGCCAGCACCGGACCCGACAGGGGAACACGCGAGCAGTACTTC.

This clone has more than one count but fewer than ten. The V call is TRBV10-3, the J call TRBJ2-1; 9 bases line up with TRBD2. CDR3 length: 15 amino acids. The V gene end was trimmed by 9 bases and the J gene end by 2 bases; junction bases not matched to a gene: 8. Germline V gene lookup returns CDR1 ENHRY and CDR2 SYGVKD. Here the CDR3 reads CAIKTLAGPYNEQFF. CDR3 sequence (DNA): TGTGCCATAAAAACCCTAGCGGGACCCTACAATGAGCAGTTCTTC.

The rearrangement uses TRBV27 and TRBJ1-4; 8 bases line up with TRBD1. CDR1 MNHEY and CDR2 SMNVEV come from the germline V gene (reference sequence). The CDR3 extends over 16 amino acids. V trimming: 2 bases; J trimming: 5 bases; junction bases outside the gene matches: 7. The CDR3 nucleotides read TGTGCCAGCAGTTTACGGGGGGACAGGCGCAATGAAAAACTGTTTTTT. This gives the protein CASSLRGDRRNEKLFF.

Only one count was recorded for this clone. The chain has TRBV4-1 and TRBJ2-5, with 11 bases fitting TRBD2. Germline V gives CDR1 MGHRA, CDR2 YSYEKL. J gave up 6 bases and V 0 bases, and 6 bases lay outside the gene matches. The CDR3 is made up of 16 amino acids. The DNA for the CDR3 is TGCGCCAGCAGCCAAGAACTAGCGGGAGCGTCGAAGACCCAGTACTTC. It codes for CASSQELAGASKTQYF.

The gene calls are TRBV5-6 and TRBJ1-1; unclear D gene. Trimming stripped 4 bases from V and 7 bases from J, with 17 bases between. The length of the CDR3 is 14 residues. CDR1 SGHDT and CDR2 YYEEEE come from the germline V gene. The CDR3 coding sequence is TGTGCCAGCAGCGCTGGCTGGGCAGACATTGAAGCTTTCTTT. Translating it yields CASSAGWADIEAFF.

This clone was detected once. The rearrangement uses TRBV6-1 and TRBJ2-2, with 13 positions matching TRBD2. V was clipped by 5 bases and J by 4 bases; unmatched bases: 7. CDR1 is MNHNS and CDR2 is SASEGT in the germline V gene. This CDR3 is built from 17 residues. The CDR3 bases are TGTGCCAGCAGTAAAGGGACTAGCGGGACCTCCACCGGGGAGCTGTTTTTT. Translated, it gives CASSKGTSGTSTGELFF.

V usage is TRBV6-5 and J usage is TRBJ1-1; D gene uncertain. CDR1 is MNHEY and CDR2 is SVGAGI in the germline V gene. CDR3 length equals 16 residues. The V end was cut by 4 bases, the J end by 6 bases, with 21 bases between. The CDR3 region is CASSFLRLPQISEAFF. As DNA, the CDR3 is TGTGCCAGCAGTTTCCTCAGACTGCCCCAGATTTCTGAAGCTTTCTTT.

The chain has TRBV30 and TRBJ2-3; 7 bases are a match to TRBD1. Germline-derived CDR1 and CDR2 are GTSNPN and SVGIG (reference sequence). This CDR3 spans 15 amino acids. The J segment lost 2 bases and the V segment lost 1 base, leaving 6 bases of the junction unmatched. CDR3 sequence (DNA): TGTGCCTGGAGTGAGGGGGCCCTATACACAGATACGCAGTATTTT. Translating it yields CAWSEGALYTDTQYF.

This chain uses TRBV7-3 with TRBJ2-1; D is possibly TRBD2 (6 bases). The CDR3 has 16 residues. V lost 0 bases to trimming and J lost 7 bases, with 16 bases between them. Looked up from germline, CDR1 is SGHTA and CDR2 is FQGTGA. CDR3 sequence (DNA): TGTGCCAGCAGCTTAACGTCGTCCGGGAGTCAGAATGAGCAGTTCTTC. It yields the protein CASSLTSSGSQNEQFF.

This rearrangement joins TRBV7-3 to TRBJ1-1; tentative D call: TRBD1 (5 bases). Trimming shortened V by 4 bases and J by 2 bases, and 8 bases separated the two germline ends. CDR1 is SGHTA, CDR2 FQGTGA, per germline. CDR3 length: 13 amino acids. The CDR3 DNA reads TGTGCCAGCAGCTCGACAGTAAACACTGAAGCTTTCTTT. Residues: CASSSTVNTEAFF.